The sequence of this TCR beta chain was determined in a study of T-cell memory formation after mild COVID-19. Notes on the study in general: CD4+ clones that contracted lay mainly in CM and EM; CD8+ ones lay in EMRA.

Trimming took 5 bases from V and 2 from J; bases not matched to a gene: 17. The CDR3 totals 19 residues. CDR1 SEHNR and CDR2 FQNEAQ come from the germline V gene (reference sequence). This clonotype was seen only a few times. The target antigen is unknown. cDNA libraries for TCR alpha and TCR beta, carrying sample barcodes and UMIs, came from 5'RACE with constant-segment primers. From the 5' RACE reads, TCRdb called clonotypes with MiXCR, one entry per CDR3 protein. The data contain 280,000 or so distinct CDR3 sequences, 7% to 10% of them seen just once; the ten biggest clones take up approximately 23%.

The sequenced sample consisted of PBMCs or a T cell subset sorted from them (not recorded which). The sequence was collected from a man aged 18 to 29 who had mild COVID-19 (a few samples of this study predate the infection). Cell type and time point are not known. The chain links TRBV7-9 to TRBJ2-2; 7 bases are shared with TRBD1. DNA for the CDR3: TGTGCCAGCAGCGTCAGACCCGGGGACAGCGGTCCAAACACCGGGGAGCTGTTTTTT. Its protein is CASSVRPGDSGPNTGELFF.